Each of the 8 T cell receptor beta chains below was sequenced from the same sample in a study of T cell responses to AZD1222 COVID-19 vaccine. This table comes from immunoSEQ multiplex PCR, and its TCRdb copy is limited to in-frame clones, with some not included. The table has 150,000 to 200,000 clones, 92% seen once; the top ten hold roughly 1.9%. The source was peripheral blood, collected 28 days after the second AZD1222 dose. Every receptor here comes from an adult who received the AZD1222 COVID-19 vaccine.

J is TRBJ1-3 and V is TRBV6-6; TRBD1 agrees at 9 bases. The V segment lost 7 bases and the J segment 4 bases; nucleotides outside the gene matches: 5. The germline gives CDR1 MNHNY, CDR2 SVGAGI (reference sequence). This CDR3 region has 14 residues. The CDR3 loop reads CASTGQGRGNTIYF. The CDR3 nucleotides are TGTGCCAGCACTGGACAGGGGAGGGGAAACACCATATATTTT.

V usage is TRBV7-2 and J usage is TRBJ2-2; 7 bases align to TRBD2. Germline V gene data show CDR1 as SGHTA and CDR2 as FQGNSA. The CDR3 sequence is 15 residues long. V shed 6 bases, J shed 2 bases, and the junction held 6 bases outside the gene matches. In DNA form, the CDR3 reads TGTGCCAGCAGACAAACTAGCGCCAACACCGGGGAGCTGTTTTTT. It is translated as CASRQTSANTGELFF.

The chain couples TRBV28 to TRBJ2-3; D gene unclear. The germline V gene encodes CDR1 MDHEN and CDR2 SYDVKM. Deletions cut 6 bases from V and 0 bases from J, with 7 bases between. CDR3 length equals 13 residues. This chain's CDR3 is CASSLRSTDTQYF. As DNA, the CDR3 is TGTGCCAGCAGCCTACGAAGCACAGATACGCAGTATTTT.

The rearrangement joins TRBV4-1 to TRBJ1-2, with 7 nucleotides matching TRBD1. This CDR3 comprises 17 residues. From germline, CDR1 is MGHRA and CDR2 YSYEKL. Trimming removed 4 bases from V and 5 bases from J; junction bases left unmatched: 16. The CDR3 sequence: CASSREPLQGRRYGYTF. The CDR3, as DNA: TGCGCCAGCAGCCGGGAGCCGTTACAGGGGAGGAGATATGGCTACACCTTC.

The rearrangement links TRBV27 to TRBJ1-1; TRBD1 agrees at 7 bases. CDR1 MNHEY and CDR2 SMNVEV come from the germline V gene (reference sequence). Trimming took 3 bases from V and 0 from J; bases not matched to a gene: 4. There are 15 residues in the CDR3. CDR3 bases: TGTGCCAGCAGTTTCCAACAGGGGCTGAACACTGAAGCTTTCTTT. It yields the protein CASSFQQGLNTEAFF.

The V call is TRBV28, the J call TRBJ2-5; weak D call: TRBD2 (6 bases). V was pared by 4 bases and J by 5 bases, with 14 bases between. Germline values: CDR1 MDHEN, CDR2 SYDVKM. The CDR3 has 14 residues. The CDR3 here is CASSSRRGMETQYF. As DNA, the CDR3 is TGTGCCAGCAGTTCCCGGAGGGGCATGGAGACCCAGTACTTC.

The V gene is TRBV5-4, the J gene TRBJ2-3; D may be TRBD2 (6 bases). This CDR3 region has 17 residues. Trimming took 6 bases from V and 0 from J, leaving 20 bases between them. Germline V gene sequence: CDR1 SGHNT, CDR2 YYREEE (reference sequence). CDR3 residues: CASTNGGAGLSTDTQYF. For the CDR3, the DNA is TGTGCCAGCACCAACGGAGGCGCGGGGTTGAGCACAGATACGCAGTATTTT.

J is TRBJ2-4 and V is TRBV5-4; D gene uncertain. The CDR3 is made up of 14 amino acids. V lost 4 bases to trimming and J lost 9 bases, with 17 bases between them. Germline loops: CDR1 SGHNT, CDR2 YYREEE (reference sequence). The CDR3 sequence is CASSPSDAGPIQYF. The CDR3 nucleotides read TGTGCCAGCAGCCCGTCGGATGCCGGCCCCATTCAGTACTTC.